This T cell receptor beta chain comes out of a study of shared clonotypes between healthy human individuals. With V trimmed by 5 bases and J by 3 bases, 4 bases remained unmatched. This CDR3 is built from 15 residues. CDR1 is SGHVS and CDR2 is FNYEAQ in the germline V gene. The authors' processing: Junction-only sequences produced by ImmunoSEQ had no quality scores, so filtering differed. The repertoire was sequenced with immunoSEQ multiplex PCR; TCRdb's copy has only in-frame clones and lacks some. V, J and clone size are those of that table, while D and trimming were read from the DNA. The top ten clones hold 1.5% to 2% of a sample with millions of clones, under 95% of them seen once. Naive CD8 cells lacked CD45RO, underwent positive selection for CCR7 and left out terminally differentiated effector memory CD45RA+ cells.

This clonotype originated in a man aged 18 to 30 in good health. Some clones in this sample may be carry-over from other donors' samples. The sequenced material came from naive CD8+ T cells from PBMCs. V and J are TRBV7-6 and TRBJ2-1; 10 bases align to TRBD2. The CDR3 spells CASSLGTSVYNEQFF. CDR3 sequence (DNA): TGTGCCAGCAGCCTCGGGACTAGCGTCTACAATGAGCAGTTCTTC.